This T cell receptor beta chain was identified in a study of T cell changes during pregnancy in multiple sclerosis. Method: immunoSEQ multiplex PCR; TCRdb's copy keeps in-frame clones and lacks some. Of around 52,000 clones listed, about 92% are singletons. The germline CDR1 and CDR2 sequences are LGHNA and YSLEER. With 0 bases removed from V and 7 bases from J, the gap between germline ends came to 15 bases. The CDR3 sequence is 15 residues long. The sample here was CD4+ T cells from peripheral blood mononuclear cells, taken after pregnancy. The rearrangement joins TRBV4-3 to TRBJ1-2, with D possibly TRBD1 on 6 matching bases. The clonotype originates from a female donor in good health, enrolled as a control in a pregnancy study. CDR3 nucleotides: TGCGCCAGCAGCCAAGATTCTGGGGGCGCGGGTGGCTACACCTTC. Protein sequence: CASSQDSGGAGGYTF.